A selection of T cell receptor beta chains follows, all from one sample in a study of blood T cell repertoires in COVID-19. Profiling relied on immunoSEQ multiplex PCR, and the TCRdb table lists in-frame clones only, not all of them. Of 90,000 to 120,000 clones in the sample, roughly nine tenths were seen once. The sequenced material came from peripheral blood. The receptors originated from a man aged 55 to 70 with acute or convalescent COVID-19. Both conserved end residues are part of each CDR3. The order of the fields is V gene, D gene, clone size, CDR3 length, J gene, CDR3 DNA, CDR3 protein. A D gene is named only where the DNA matches it firmly. Clone size appears in some rows only: once, few, many, or a class for an expanded clone.

TRBV11-3	NA	NA	14	TRBJ2-1	TGTGCCAGCAGCTTAGTTCAGGTATTCAATGAGCAGTTCTTC	CASSLVQVFNEQFF
TRBV5-6	NA	NA	16	TRBJ1-2	TGTGCCAGCAGCTTAGGGGGAGCCCAACGGGCGGCTGGCTACACCTTC	CASSLGGAQRAAGYTF
TRBV19	TRBD2	NA	15	TRBJ2-3	TGTGCCAGTAGTAGGACTAGCGGGAAGACAGATACGCAGTATTTT	CASSRTSGKTDTQYF
TRBV9	NA	once	13	TRBJ2-7	TGTGCCAGCAGCGCGGGACTGCAGTACGAGCAGTACTTC	CASSAGLQYEQYF
TRBV4-1	NA	few	16	TRBJ2-7	TGCGCCAGCAGCCTCCCCCAGGGGAGACCTACCTACGAGCAGTACTTC	CASSLPQGRPTYEQYF
TRBV6-5	NA	NA	12	TRBJ1-1	TGTGCCAGCAGACAGGCGAACACTGAAGCTTTCTTT	CASRQANTEAFF
TRBV6-2/TRBV6-3	TRBD2	NA	15	TRBJ2-1	TGTGCCAGCAGTCAGGGACTAGCGTACTACAATGAGCAGTTCTTC	CASSQGLAYYNEQFF
TRBV7-9	TRBD1	NA	15	TRBJ2-1	TGTGCCAGCAGCTTCGGACAGGCCTTCTACAATGAGCAGTTCTTC	CASSFGQAFYNEQFF
TRBV18	TRBD1	NA	18	TRBJ1-5	TGTGCCAGCTCACCAAGATCTGGACAGGGCTGGAGCAATCAGCCCCAGCATTTT	CASSPRSGQGWSNQPQHF
TRBV3-1/TRBV3-2	NA	NA	15	TRBJ1-1	TGTGCCAGCAGCCAAGTATTAGGCAGGGGTGCTGAAGCTTTCTTT	CASSQVLGRGAEAFF
TRBV28	TRBD1	NA	14	TRBJ1-4	TGTGCCAGCAGTACAGGGGTTAATGGTGAAAAACTGTTTTTT	CASSTGVNGEKLFF
TRBV27	TRBD2	NA	13	TRBJ2-5	TGTGCCAGCAGATTTAGCGGGAGGGAGACCCAGTACTTC	CASRFSGRETQYF
TRBV12-3/TRBV12-4	TRBD1	NA	13	TRBJ1-2	TGTGCCAGCAGTGCCGGACAGGGGGCTATCCCCGCCTTC	CASSAGQGAIPAF
TRBV7-8	NA	NA	17	TRBJ1-5	TGTGCCAGCAGCTTAGATTGGGGCTATGATAGCAATCAGCCCCAGCATTTT	CASSLDWGYDSNQPQHF
TRBV7-9	NA	NA	18	TRBJ2-7	TGTGCCAGCACCTCCACAGGTAGTCGCACAGGATACTCCTACGAGCAGTACTTC	CASTSTGSRTGYSYEQYF
TRBV19	TRBD1	NA	16	TRBJ1-5	TGTGCCAGTAGTTTAACAGGGGAGGCAAGCAATCAGCCCCAGCATTTT	CASSLTGEASNQPQHF
TRBV10-3	NA	NA	14	TRBJ1-3	TGTGCCATCAGTGTTAAGGGAGAGGGAAACACCATATATTTT	CAISVKGEGNTIYF
TRBV11-2	NA	NA	14	TRBJ2-3	TGTGCCAGCAGCCCCGGAGGGAGCACAGATACGCAGTATTTT	CASSPGGSTDTQYF
TRBV6-1	NA	NA	16	TRBJ2-3	TGTGCCAGCAGTGCGGAGCTCCCGGGGGGCACAGATACGCAGTATTTT	CASSAELPGGTDTQYF
TRBV5-5	TRBD1	NA	13	TRBJ1-2	TGTGCCAGCAGCTTCGGACAGGTTGGAGGCTACACCTTC	CASSFGQVGGYTF
TRBV18	NA	NA	13	TRBJ2-2	TGTGCCAGCTCACCATTATACACCGGGGAGCTGTTTTTT	CASSPLYTGELFF
TRBV5-1	NA	NA	15	TRBJ2-1	TGCGCCAGCAGCTTACTCAGGACTGTTAACAATGAGCAGTTCTTC	CASSLLRTVNNEQFF
TRBV20-1	TRBD1	NA	11	TRBJ1-2	TGCAGTGCTAGGGACAGGGGCGGCTACACCTTC	CSARDRGGYTF
TRBV12-3/TRBV12-4	TRBD2	NA	13	TRBJ2-7	TGTGCCAGCAGTTTAGACCGGGGGGACGAGCAGTACTTC	CASSLDRGDEQYF
TRBV12-5	NA	once	13	TRBJ1-2	TGTGCTAGTGGTCTTTCGTCGTTCTATGGCTACACCTTC	CASGLSSFYGYTF
TRBV6-5	TRBD1	NA	14	TRBJ2-5	TGTGCCAGCAATATGACAGGGGGCGGGGAGACCCAGTACTTC	CASNMTGGGETQYF
TRBV6-6	TRBD1	NA	14	TRBJ1-1	TGTGCCAGCGGCGAAACACAGGGGGCGGTTGAAGCTTTCTTT	CASGETQGAVEAFF
TRBV19	TRBD1	few	13	TRBJ1-1	TGTGCCAGTAGTCTGGGACAGGCACTTGAAGCTTTCTTT	CASSLGQALEAFF
TRBV6-5	TRBD1	few	14	TRBJ2-2	TGTGCCAGCAGGTCACAGGGGGACACCGGGGAGCTGTTTTTT	CASRSQGDTGELFF
TRBV7-3	TRBD2	once	14	TRBJ2-1	TGTGCCAGCAGCTTAAGGGGAGGGGTCAATGAGCAGTTCTTC	CASSLRGGVNEQFF
TRBV2	TRBD2	NA	15	TRBJ2-7	TGTGCCAGCAGAGCGACTAGCGGGTTCTCCTACGAGCAGTACTTC	CASRATSGFSYEQYF
TRBV7-8	NA	once	16	TRBJ1-3	TGTGCCAGCAGCTCGAGGGAGGGCGAATCTGGAAACACCATATATTTT	CASSSREGESGNTIYF
TRBV6-1	NA	NA	16	TRBJ1-2	TGTGCCAGCAGTGAAGCGCTTCGGGGGGGGAACTATGGCTACACCTTC	CASSEALRGGNYGYTF
TRBV3-1/TRBV3-2	NA	NA	18	TRBJ2-2	TGTGCCAGCAGCCATCGCCTTCGGCGGGGCCAGAGGACCGGGGAGCTGTTTTTT	CASSHRLRRGQRTGELFF
TRBV14	NA	NA	13	TRBJ1-2	TGTGCCAGCAGCCAAGGGACGGGCGGGGGCTACACCTTC	CASSQGTGGGYTF
TRBV2	TRBD1	NA	15	TRBJ2-5	TGTGCCAGCAGCGCCATTCGGACAGGGGACGAGACCCAGTACTTC	CASSAIRTGDETQYF
TRBV3-1/TRBV3-2	NA	NA	14	TRBJ2-3	TGTGCCAGCAGCCAAGCCGGGGGCACAGATACGCAGTATTTT	CASSQAGGTDTQYF
TRBV19	TRBD1	NA	14	TRBJ1-6	TGTGCCAGTAGCAGGCGTGCAGGGGGCTCACCCCTCCACTTT	CASSRRAGGSPLHF
TRBV19	NA	NA	12	TRBJ2-2	TGTGCCAGTAGTATACGGGGCGGGGAGCTGTTTTTT	CASSIRGGELFF
TRBV6-5	NA	NA	15	TRBJ1-1	TGTGCCAGCAGTCGGCGACTGCTGAACACGGGGGGAGCTTTCTTT	CASSRRLLNTGGAFF
TRBV6-6	NA	NA	14	TRBJ1-1	TGTGCCAGCAGTTACGGACAGAAAAACACTGAAGCTTTCTTT	CASSYGQKNTEAFF
TRBV11-1	NA	NA	13	TRBJ2-2	TGTGCCAGCAGCTTCCGGGGAACCGGGGAGCTGTTTTTT	CASSFRGTGELFF
TRBV7-9	NA	once	14	TRBJ2-3	TGTGCCAGCAGCCAACAAGCGTTCACAGATACGCAGTATTTT	CASSQQAFTDTQYF
TRBV20-1	NA	NA	13	TRBJ1-1	TGCAGTGCTAGTTCCGGAGCGAACACTGAAGCTTTCTTT	CSASSGANTEAFF
TRBV30	NA	NA	11	TRBJ2-1	TGTGCCTGGAGTCCGGGGACAGAGCAGTTCTTC	CAWSPGTEQFF
TRBV19	NA	NA	14	TRBJ1-6	TGTGCCAGTAGTAATTCTGCGGAAAATTCACCCCTCCACTTT	CASSNSAENSPLHF
TRBV27	NA	NA	14	TRBJ1-1	TGTGCCAGCGGCCTGGGCGGGACGAACACTGAAGCTTTCTTT	CASGLGGTNTEAFF
TRBV5-5	NA	NA	15	TRBJ2-7	TGTGCCAGCAGCTTGGGTCTTAACGGGGCCTACGAGCAGTACTTC	CASSLGLNGAYEQYF
TRBV28	NA	NA	17	TRBJ1-5	TGTGCCAGCAGTTCCCCCGCCGGACAGAATAGCAATCAGCCCCAGCATTTT	CASSSPAGQNSNQPQHF
TRBV7-3	NA	NA	13	TRBJ2-3	TGTGCCAGCAGCCAGAGGGACGGGGGTGCGCAGTATTTT	CASSQRDGGAQYF
TRBV4-1	TRBD1	NA	17	TRBJ2-7	TGCGCCAGCAGCCAAACTCCCGGGCCAGGGGGTGCCTACGAGCAGTACTTC	CASSQTPGPGGAYEQYF
TRBV28	TRBD1	NA	15	TRBJ2-7	TGTGCCAGCAGTTTACGGGACAGGGTAGGGTACGAGCAGTACTTC	CASSLRDRVGYEQYF
TRBV12-3/TRBV12-4	NA	NA	13	TRBJ1-1	TGTGCCAGCAGTTTAACGGGTTCCTCCGAAGCTTTCTTT	CASSLTGSSEAFF
TRBV30	NA	NA	14	TRBJ1-6	TGTGCCTGGAGTGTACAGCAGGGGAATTCACCCCTCCACTTT	CAWSVQQGNSPLHF
TRBV2	NA	NA	16	TRBJ2-1	TGTGCCAGCAGTGAAACCGGGAGCAGGTTCCTTGGTGAGCAGTTCTTC	CASSETGSRFLGEQFF
TRBV4-1	TRBD2	once	16	TRBJ2-2	TGCGCCAGCAGCCAAGGGACTAGGAGGGACACCGGGGAGCTGTTTTTT	CASSQGTRRDTGELFF
TRBV7-8	NA	NA	16	TRBJ2-1	TGTGCCAGCAGCTCCGTTGGGCGGGCCCCCTACAATGAGCAGTTCTTC	CASSSVGRAPYNEQFF
TRBV7-2	NA	NA	17	TRBJ2-5	TGTGCCAGCAGCTACCTCAAGGGGACGGGGGAACAAGAGACCCAGTACTTC	CASSYLKGTGEQETQYF